These 7 T cell receptor beta chains share one sample of origin, sequenced in a study of CD8 T cells in Susac syndrome. Random hexamers were used to reverse transcribe the RNA input (0.5 to 1 ug). TCRdb re-called the immunoSEQ multiplex PCR reads with MiXCR, one entry per CDR3 protein. The sample has fewer than 150,000 distinct CDR3 sequences; 85% to 95% are singletons. Material for sequencing was CD8+ T cells from PBMCs. The receptors were gathered from a human donor in good health.

V gene TRBV28 combines with J gene TRBJ2-7, with D unclear. The CDR3 is 15 residues long. Trimming pared 4 bases from V and 6 bases from J, leaving 19 bases between. Germline-derived CDR1 and CDR2 are MDHEN and SYDVKM. The CDR3 is CASSSGMDRSPEQYF. In nucleotides, the CDR3 is TGTGCCAGCAGTTCGGGCATGGACCGCAGCCCCGAGCAGTACTTC.

This rearrangement joins TRBV27 to TRBJ2-1, with 12 bases that match TRBD2. The V and J ends lost 5 bases and 8 bases, in that order; junction bases with no gene match: 7. This CDR3 is built from 15 residues. CDR1 and CDR2 (germline): MNHEY, SMNVEV (reference sequence). CDR3 coding DNA: TGTGCCAGCAGTGGCCGGACTAGCGGGACAGATGAGCAGTTCTTC. It translates to CASSGRTSGTDEQFF.

The rearrangement joins TRBV14 to TRBJ1-1; D not certain. CDR3 length: 13 residues. V was clipped by 3 bases and J by 10 bases, with 15 bases between them. From germline, CDR1 is SGHDN and CDR2 FVKESK. The CDR3 nucleotides are TGTGCCAGCAGCCAGATAGAGGGTTCTACAGCTTTCTTT. Its translation: CASSQIEGSTAFF.

The rearrangement uses TRBV29-1 and TRBJ1-1; no clear D gene. The CDR3 runs 11 residues. Trimming left V 0 bases short and J 5 bases short, with 4 bases between. Germline CDR1 is SQVTM and CDR2 is ANQGSEA. CDR3 coding DNA: TGCAGCGTTGAAGACGGGACTGAAGCTTTCTTT. Encoded protein: CSVEDGTEAFF.

The chain links TRBV29-1 to TRBJ1-1; D might be TRBD1 (5 bases). Germline CDR1 is SQVTM and CDR2 is ANQGSEA. Deletions cut 0 bases from V and 5 bases from J, with 7 bases between. The CDR3 length is 12 residues. The CDR3 coding sequence is TGCAGCGTTGAAGAGGGGGGGACTGAAGCTTTCTTT. This gives the protein CSVEEGGTEAFF.

The chain employs TRBV29-1 and TRBJ2-1; D is unresolved. Trimming stripped 5 bases from V and 7 bases from J, with 6 bases between. Germline V gene data show CDR1 as SQVTM and CDR2 as ANQGSEA. CDR3 length: 10 amino acids. CDR3 loop: CSVLENEQFF. The CDR3 DNA reads as TGCAGCGTTCTTGAGAATGAGCAGTTCTTC.

This chain joins TRBV28 and TRBJ1-1, with a tentative D call TRBD1 (6 bases). Germline CDR1 reads MDHEN; CDR2 reads SYDVKM. The CDR3 is 16 residues long. Trimming removed 3 bases from V and 2 bases from J, with 16 bases in between. CDR3 sequence: CASSFAGALPNTEAFF. The DNA for the CDR3 is TGTGCCAGCAGTTTTGCAGGGGCGCTCCCCAACACTGAAGCTTTCTTT.